This T cell receptor beta chain was recovered during a study of T cell repertoires in cytomegalovirus infection. Study in general: In public TCR beta signatures, there were indications of both CMV infection and matching HLA type. The study, taken as a whole, reports: Using cumulative public TCR beta family frequency, the authors identified those who carried CMV together with the relevant HLA. Predominance within the ex vivo response was attributable to HLA-C-restricted CMV-specific TCR beta clonotypes.

Trimming took 3 bases from V and 5 from J, leaving 16 bases between them. CDR1 MGHDK and CDR2 SYGVNS come from the germline V gene. This CDR3 has 16 amino acids. This clonotype showed up many times. The antigen is not known. Each CDR3 protein is one row after TCRdb ran MiXCR on the reads. There are around 440,000 distinct CDR3 sequences in the sample; approximately 10% occur only once, and 10% lies in the top ten. The V gene is TRBV25-1, the J gene TRBJ1-4; no firm D call. This sequence was found in a human donor in good health (CMV status not recorded). Some clones in this sample may be carry-over from other donors' samples. The specimen was PBMCs. The CDR3 DNA is TGTGCCAGCAGTGACACCCTCACGATTAGGAATGAAAAACTGTTTTTT. This sequence encodes CASSDTLTIRNEKLFF.